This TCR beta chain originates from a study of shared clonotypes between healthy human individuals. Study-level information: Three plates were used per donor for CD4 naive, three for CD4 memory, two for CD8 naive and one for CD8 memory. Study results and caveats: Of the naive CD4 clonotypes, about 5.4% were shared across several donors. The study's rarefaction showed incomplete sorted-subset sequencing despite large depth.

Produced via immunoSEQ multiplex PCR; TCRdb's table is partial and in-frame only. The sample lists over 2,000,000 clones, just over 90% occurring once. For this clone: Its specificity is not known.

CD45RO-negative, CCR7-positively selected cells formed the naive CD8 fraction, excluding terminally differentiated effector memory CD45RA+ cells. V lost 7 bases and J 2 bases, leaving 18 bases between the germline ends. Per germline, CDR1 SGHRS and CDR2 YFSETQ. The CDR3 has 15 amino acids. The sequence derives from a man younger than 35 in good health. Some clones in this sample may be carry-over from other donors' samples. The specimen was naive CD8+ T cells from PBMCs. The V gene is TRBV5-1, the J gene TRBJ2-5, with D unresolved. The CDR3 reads CASRRIHYGQETQYF. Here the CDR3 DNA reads TGCGCCAGCCGACGGATTCATTATGGGCAAGAGACCCAGTACTTC.